This TCR beta chain derives from a study of cytomegalovirus exposure and HLA in healthy donors (dated by TCRdb to the late 2010s). About the full investigation: According to an earlier analysis of 550 to 750 of the donors, about 179 million T cells yielded 117 million unique TCR beta sequences and more than 250 Gb of sequence data. An early release covering some 640 HLA-typed donors comprised 250 to 350 gigabases of sequencing data and tens of millions of unique TCR sequences. Of the 398 genotyped donors, approximately 83% fell in the genetic ancestry cluster associated with self-reported Caucasian donors. The aim of the study was to test whether cataloging public T cell receptors could identify signatures of past pathogen exposure. The study used immunosequencing to profile the T cell repertoires of approximately 690 subjects and linked those repertoires to cytomegalovirus serostatus. Along with the roughly 670-subject first cohort, a separate validation cohort of 120 different subjects was used. To predict cytomegalovirus infection status, the study combined high-throughput TCR immunosequencing, statistical association of individual TCRs with disease status, and machine learning. A later analysis re-examined previously published TCR beta repertoires from several hundred donors and added high-resolution HLA genotyping to investigate patterns of TCR occurrence. Rather than drawing on any new phenotypic data, the later analysis identified candidate immune exposures from TCR beta sequences and the way those sequences occurred across donors. To decide whether each TCR beta V gene segment behaved as functional or pseudogenic, an earlier analysis of some 600 of the donors relied on high-throughput TCR beta sequencing. Donor age, sex, ethnicity and CMV serostatus were collected together with the repertoire data. A later genetic analysis used genome-wide SNP genotypes for 398 of the 666 donors, treating that subset as a discovery cohort. Every discovery cohort repertoire had been produced on one sequencing platform. HLA typing included class I and class II loci at four-digit resolution. Typing coverage differed by locus: A, B, C, DRB1 and DQB1 were typed in about 620-640 donors, DQA1 in about 500, DPA1 in 600 to 610, and DPB1 in roughly 450. Several DR-DQ haplotypes were handled as single units for association and clustering, since linkage in the cohort was strong. Across roughly 420 genotyped donors of the cohort, an average of roughly 200,000 unique TCR beta nucleotide sequences per donor were sequenced, and roughly a sixth of those sequences were non-productive.

A distance of 8 bases separates the germline ends of V and J, which lose 6 bases and 0 bases respectively. The CDR3, cysteine through phenylalanine, is 13 amino acids long. Kept here is only the CDR3 DNA, which spans 39 bases and is read in frame from base 1. The germline V gene encodes CDR1 SGHTA and CDR2 FQGTGA. Library preparation was by the immunoSEQ multiplex PCR assay. For the multiplex PCR, a mixture combining 60 forward primers for TCR Vbeta segments and 13 reverse primers for TCR Jbeta segments was used. Amplification of the CDR3 region of rearranged TCR beta genes was performed with a multiplex PCR assay on genomic DNA. The amplified TCR beta libraries were sequenced on the Illumina HiSeq System as 87-base-pair reads. On the study's bioinformatics: Across the 670 or so repertoires, a later analysis counted roughly 77 million unique TCR beta chains, 9 million to 14 million of which were shared by at least two donors. A nearest-neighbor algorithm error-corrected the raw reads and collapsed the reads into unique sequences, merging closely related sequences to remove PCR and sequencing errors. V, D and J gene segments were assigned by aligning CDR3 sequences to IMGT reference sequences. Each retained sequence needed at least a six-nucleotide match to both a V gene segment and a J gene segment. Rearrangements were classified as productive when the CDR3 lacked stop codons and remained in frame with V and J, and all other rearrangements were classified as non-productive. CDR3 was defined by IMGT convention, running from the second conserved V-encoded cysteine to the conserved J-encoded phenylalanine. Sequences without an unambiguous match to a single V gene segment were excluded from the earlier analysis of 450 to 750 of the donors. In an earlier analysis of approximately 500 of the donors, a V segment was called functional when productive rearrangements were above 56.7%, and segregating when the standard deviation between donors exceeded 5%. A statistical classification framework was built for diagnosing cytomegalovirus status from the catalog of TCR beta chain sequences. In a later analysis, V and J genes were assigned by comparing TCR nucleotide sequences against IMGT/GENE-DB human TR gene sequences. The TCRdist pipeline was used in a later analysis to assign CDR3 sequences and most-parsimonious VDJ recombination scenarios. A later analysis defined each TCR beta chain by its CDR3 amino acid sequence plus V-gene family, and excluded reads lacking a unique V-gene family. To address suspected cross-contamination and a sequencing artifact, a later analysis removed several hundred highly shared, low-generation-probability nucleotide sequences. For each public chain, a later analysis derived a clonal expansion index from normalized ranks of inferred template counts within each repertoire. In a later analysis, generation probabilities were computed using a VDJ recombination model fitted to out-of-frame rearrangements, and the results were checked against IGoR. Hypergeometric tests were used in a later analysis to score TCR-TCR, TCR-HLA and TCR-CMV co-occurrence, with a repertoire-size bias correction applied to the TCR pairs. To estimate false discovery rates, a later analysis permuted the HLA or CMV assignments 20 times. In a later analysis, co-occurring TCRs were grouped using DBSCAN, and TCRdist sequence similarity was added for clustering within HLA-allele-positive subsets. Repertoires with fewer than 30,000 or more than 120,000 public chains were left out of co-occurrence clustering, as were five repertoires with anomalous nucleotide sharing. As stored in TCRdb, this immuneACCESS dataset retains in-frame rearrangements with V and J assigned. A fraction of the clones does not appear; measured against another copy, unresolved V genes explain less than half of the discrepancy, and the remainder lacks a known reason. V, J and clone size were drawn from that table, and D and trimming were deduced from the DNA. The sample has roughly 100,000 clones on record, around three quarters of them singletons. About 3.6% of the sample is held by the ten biggest clonotypes.

In total, just over 650 healthy bone marrow donors made up the cohort. At the time of sampling, every cohort member was nominally healthy, though immune exposures that went unrecorded were likely present. The donor tested CMV seropositive and was one of the 289 seropositive cohort members. A peripheral blood sample was collected from each donor, and TCR beta sequencing was performed on peripheral blood mononuclear cells. Genomic DNA extraction from the blood cell samples was performed with the Qiagen DNeasy Blood Extraction Kit. In this sample, this clone turned up a few times. The antigen it binds to is not known. The sample holds no much larger clone one base away, and base qualities are not on file. The paper's findings and limits, for the study overall: In a later analysis, HLA-associated TCR beta chains showed more clonal expansion and lower generation probabilities than non-associated chains that were equally common. The authors suggested that the approach could potentially be extended to other disease states and immunological phenotypes. A cluster of highly shared sequence variants was judged likely to represent a technical artifact of the sequencing pipeline. The study listed around 160 TCR beta chains as associated with cytomegalovirus. An earlier analysis of roughly 570 of the donors showed that most TCR beta V segments appeared in productive rearrangements either about 87% or about 30% of the time, which broadly matched IMGT annotations. While some public TCRs were present in many individuals, most TCR sequences turned up only very rarely across donors. A further reported finding was that TCR beta sequences accurately predicted the HLA-A and HLA-B alleles for most subjects in the first cohort. In this cohort, only TCR beta chains were sequenced, and detectable features were limited by the absence of alpha or paired-chain data. Specific HLA alleles were associated with over 15,000 TCR beta sequences at a false discovery rate of 0.05 in a later analysis. Some IMGT-functional V segments, including TRBV6-2 and TRBV6-3, could not be told apart with the 87-base-pair reads, so those segments were excluded. Most CMV-associated TCR beta chains appeared to be HLA-restricted in a later analysis, and the HLA associations seemed to be driven largely by CMV exposure. According to a later genetic analysis, donors in an Asian-associated ancestry cluster had fewer N-insertions in productive TCRs than the approximately 670-donor mean. The classifier was reported to diagnose cytomegalovirus status with high specificity and sensitivity in both the original and validation cohorts. HLA typing was unavailable for some donors at each locus, so association tests used only the typed subset. Over 15 rarely observed V segments, including chromosome 9 orphons, were excluded from the earlier analysis of a few hundred of the donors because counts were too low. Several of the top co-occurrence clusters appeared to be linked to parvovirus B19, influenza, CMV and Epstein-Barr virus, according to a later analysis. In a later analysis, TCR association rates were found to vary across HLA loci, with the most associated TCRs seen for DRB1 alleles and the fewest for HLA-C alleles. A later genetic analysis associated a missense DCLRE1C variant with V-gene and J-gene trimming of TCR beta chains, and an independent cohort replicated the association. When HLA alleles, especially DR and DQ, strongly co-occurred, attributing TCR associations to individual alleles was difficult. Linkage disequilibrium might explain the correlated functional status among segregating V segments, but an unknown experimental factor could not be excluded. For the cohort, immune exposure information was limited to CMV serostatus. A few of the identified cytomegalovirus-associated TCR beta chains were confirmed in vitro to be specific for cytomegalovirus antigens. Sequencing depth was assumed to be roughly uniform across donors in the presence/absence analyses, though that assumption may not hold.

Source material: PBMCs. This receptor was obtained from a male donor in good health and CMV-seropositive. The receptor chain draws on TRBV7-3 and TRBJ1-1; no D segment can be confidently identified. The CDR3 region: CASRTELNTEAFF. The DNA sequence is as follows: TGTGCCAGCAGGACGGAGTTGAACACTGAAGCTTTCTTT.